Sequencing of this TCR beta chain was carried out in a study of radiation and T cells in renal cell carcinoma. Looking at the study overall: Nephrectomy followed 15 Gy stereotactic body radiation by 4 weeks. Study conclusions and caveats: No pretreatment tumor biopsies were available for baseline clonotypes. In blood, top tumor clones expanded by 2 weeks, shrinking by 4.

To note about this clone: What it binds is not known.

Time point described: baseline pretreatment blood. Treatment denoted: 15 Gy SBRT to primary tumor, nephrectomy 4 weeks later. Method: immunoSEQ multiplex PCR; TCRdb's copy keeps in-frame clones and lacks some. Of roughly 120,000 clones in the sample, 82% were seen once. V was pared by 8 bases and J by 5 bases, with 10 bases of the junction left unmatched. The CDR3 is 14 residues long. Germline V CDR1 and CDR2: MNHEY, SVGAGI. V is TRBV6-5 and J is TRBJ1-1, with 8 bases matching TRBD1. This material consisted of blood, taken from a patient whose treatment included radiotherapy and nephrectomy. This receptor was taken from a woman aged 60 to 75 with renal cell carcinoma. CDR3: CASGWTGRGTEAFF. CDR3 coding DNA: TGTGCCAGCGGTTGGACAGGGAGGGGAACTGAAGCTTTCTTT.